This T cell receptor beta chain comes out of a study of T cells in Graves' hyperthyroidism and ophthalmopathy. V lost 0 bases, J lost 0 bases, and 17 bases lay in between. CDR1 MNHEY and CDR2 SVGEGT come from the germline V gene. The CDR3 has 18 amino acids. Amplified regions were TCR beta CDR3 sequences from RNA transcripts. TCR CDR3 underwent first-round RT-PCR with the HTBI primer set. MiXCR, run by TCRdb on the multiplex PCR reads, gives a single entry per CDR3 protein. The table includes some 500,000 distinct CDR3 sequences, around 14% detected once. This TCR was recovered from a woman aged 18 to 35 with Graves' hyperthyroidism. This chain links TRBV6-2 or TRBV6-3 with TRBJ1-1; the D gene is possibly TRBD1 (6 bases). The specimen was blood. The CDR3 protein is CASSYSKYRVTLNTEAFF. In DNA, the CDR3 is TGTGCCAGCAGTTACTCGAAGTACAGGGTGACATTGAACACTGAAGCTTTCTTT.